This T cell receptor beta chain was documented in a study of T cell responses to AZD1222 COVID-19 vaccine. The CDR3 totals 16 residues. Looked up from germline, CDR1 is KGHSH and CDR2 is LQKENI. Trimming took 2 bases from V and 5 from J, leaving 13 bases between them. Sequencing was performed with immunoSEQ multiplex PCR; in TCRdb, only in-frame clones are kept and a portion is missing. The sample lists 110,000 or so clones; 70% to 90% were seen once. About this clone: The antigen is unknown.

Findings of the study overall: At baseline, seropositivity was found in only a handful of AZD1222 recipients. With dominance at 160-218 and 743-854, vaccine-associated CD4 TCRs spanned spike.

The sequence was obtained from an adult in good health. Sequencing was performed on peripheral blood, taken on day 0 of AZD1222 vaccination. The chain carries TRBV18 and TRBJ1-6; perhaps TRBD1 as D (5 bases). The CDR3: CASSPGEGPHNSPLHF. The CDR3 coding sequence is TGTGCCAGCTCACCAGGGGAGGGGCCCCATAATTCACCCCTCCACTTT.